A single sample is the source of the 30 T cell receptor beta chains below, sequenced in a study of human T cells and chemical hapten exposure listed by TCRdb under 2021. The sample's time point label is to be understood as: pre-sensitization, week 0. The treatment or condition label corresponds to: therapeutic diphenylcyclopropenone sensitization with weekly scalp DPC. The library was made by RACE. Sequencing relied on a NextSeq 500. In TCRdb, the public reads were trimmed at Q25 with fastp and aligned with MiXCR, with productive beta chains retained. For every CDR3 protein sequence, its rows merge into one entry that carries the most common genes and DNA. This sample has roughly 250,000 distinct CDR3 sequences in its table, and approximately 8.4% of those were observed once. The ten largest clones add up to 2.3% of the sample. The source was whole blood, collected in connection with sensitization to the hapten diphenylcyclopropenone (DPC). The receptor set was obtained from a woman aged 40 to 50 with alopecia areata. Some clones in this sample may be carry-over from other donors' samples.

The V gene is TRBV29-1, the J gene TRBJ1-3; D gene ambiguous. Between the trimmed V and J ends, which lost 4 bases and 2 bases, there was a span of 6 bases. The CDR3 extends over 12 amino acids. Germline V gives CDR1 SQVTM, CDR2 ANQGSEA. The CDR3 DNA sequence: TGCAGCGTTGGGGTCCCTGGAAACACCATATATTTT. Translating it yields CSVGVPGNTIYF.

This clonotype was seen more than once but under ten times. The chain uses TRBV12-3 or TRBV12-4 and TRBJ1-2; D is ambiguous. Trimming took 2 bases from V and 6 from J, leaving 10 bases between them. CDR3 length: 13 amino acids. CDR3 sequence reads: CASSLMTEDGYTF. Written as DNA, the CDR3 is TGTGCCAGCAGTTTAATGACGGAAGATGGCTACACCTTC.

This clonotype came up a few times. CDR3 in amino acids: CASSPQGQQYGYTF. The CDR3 bases are TGTGCCAGCAGCCCTCAGGGACAGCAGTATGGCTACACCTTC. This chain links TRBV7-3 with TRBJ1-2, with 7 positions matching TRBD1. The CDR3 consists of 14 residues. In germline, CDR1 is SGHTA, CDR2 FQGTGA. With V trimmed by 5 bases and J by 5 bases, 8 bases remained unmatched.

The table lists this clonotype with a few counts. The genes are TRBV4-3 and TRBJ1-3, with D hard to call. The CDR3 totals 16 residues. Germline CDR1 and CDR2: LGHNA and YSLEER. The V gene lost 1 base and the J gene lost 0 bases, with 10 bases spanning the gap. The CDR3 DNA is TGCGCCAGCAGCCAAGGGGCCTTGGCCTCTGGAAACACCATATATTTT. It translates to CASSQGALASGNTIYF.

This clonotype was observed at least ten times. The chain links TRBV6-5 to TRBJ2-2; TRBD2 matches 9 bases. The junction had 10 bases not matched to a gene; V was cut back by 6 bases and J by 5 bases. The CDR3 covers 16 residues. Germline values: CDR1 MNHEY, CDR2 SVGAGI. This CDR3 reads CASSPGGRVGTGELFF. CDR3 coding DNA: TGTGCCAGCAGCCCTGGCGGGAGGGTAGGGACCGGGGAGCTGTTTTTT.

The DNA of the CDR3 is TGTGCCACCCGCGACGGGAGGGGAACCGGGGAGCTGTTTTTT. Translating it yields CATRDGRGTGELFF. This chain connects TRBV24-1 to TRBJ2-2, with 8 bases lining up with TRBD2. This CDR3 has 14 amino acids. Germline values: CDR1 KGHDR, CDR2 SFDVKD. The junction had 7 bases not matched to a gene; V was cut back by 9 bases and J by 5 bases.

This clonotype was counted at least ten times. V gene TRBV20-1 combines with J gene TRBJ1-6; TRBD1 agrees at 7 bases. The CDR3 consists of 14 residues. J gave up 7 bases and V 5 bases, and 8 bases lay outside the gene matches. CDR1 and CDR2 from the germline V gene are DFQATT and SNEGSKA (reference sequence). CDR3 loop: CSAPLTGDNSPLHF. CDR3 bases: TGCAGTGCTCCCCTTACAGGGGACAATTCACCCCTCCACTTT.

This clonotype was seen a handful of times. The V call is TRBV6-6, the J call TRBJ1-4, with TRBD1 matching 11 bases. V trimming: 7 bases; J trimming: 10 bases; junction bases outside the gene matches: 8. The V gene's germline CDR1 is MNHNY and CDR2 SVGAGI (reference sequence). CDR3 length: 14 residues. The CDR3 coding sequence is TGTGCCAGCACCGCCGGGACAGGGGGTGGAAAACTGTTTTTT. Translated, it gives CASTAGTGGGKLFF.

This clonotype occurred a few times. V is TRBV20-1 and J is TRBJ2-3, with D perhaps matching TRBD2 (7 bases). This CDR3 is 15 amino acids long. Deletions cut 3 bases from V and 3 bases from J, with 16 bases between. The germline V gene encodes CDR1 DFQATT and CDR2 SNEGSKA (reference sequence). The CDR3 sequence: CSARNYRGATDTQYF. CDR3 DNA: TGCAGTGCTAGGAACTATCGGGGGGCAACAGATACGCAGTATTTT.

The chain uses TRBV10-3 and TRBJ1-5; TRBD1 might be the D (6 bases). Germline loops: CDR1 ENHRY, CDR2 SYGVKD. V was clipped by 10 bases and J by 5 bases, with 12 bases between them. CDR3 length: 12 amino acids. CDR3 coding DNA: TGTGCCACAACCCCAGGGGATCAGCCCCAGCATTTT. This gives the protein CATTPGDQPQHF.

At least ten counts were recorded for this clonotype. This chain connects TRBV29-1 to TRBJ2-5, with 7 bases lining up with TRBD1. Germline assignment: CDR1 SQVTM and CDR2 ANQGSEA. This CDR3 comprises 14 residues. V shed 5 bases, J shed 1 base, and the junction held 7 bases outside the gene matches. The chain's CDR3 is CSVKSGTAQETQYF. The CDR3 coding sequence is TGCAGCGTTAAATCCGGGACAGCCCAAGAGACCCAGTACTTC.

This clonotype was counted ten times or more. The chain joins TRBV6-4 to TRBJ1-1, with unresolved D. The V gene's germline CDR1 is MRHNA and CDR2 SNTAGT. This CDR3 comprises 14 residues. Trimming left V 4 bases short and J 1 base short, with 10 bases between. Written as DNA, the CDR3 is TGTGCCAGCAGTGGGTCCCCCGGGAACACTGAAGCTTTCTTT. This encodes CASSGSPGNTEAFF.

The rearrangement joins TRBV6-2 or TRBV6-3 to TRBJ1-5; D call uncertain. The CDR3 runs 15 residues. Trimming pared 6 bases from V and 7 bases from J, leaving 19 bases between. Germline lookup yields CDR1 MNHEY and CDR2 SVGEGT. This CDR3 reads CASRIRDLIVQPQHF. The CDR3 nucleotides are TGTGCCAGCAGGATTCGGGATCTGATTGTACAGCCCCAGCATTTT.

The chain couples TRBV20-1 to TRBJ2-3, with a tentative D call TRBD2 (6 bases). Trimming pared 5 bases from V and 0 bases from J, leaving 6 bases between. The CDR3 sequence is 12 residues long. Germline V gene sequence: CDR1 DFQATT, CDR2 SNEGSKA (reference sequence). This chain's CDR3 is CSAGGSTDTQYF. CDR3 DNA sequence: TGCAGTGCTGGGGGGAGCACAGATACGCAGTATTTT.

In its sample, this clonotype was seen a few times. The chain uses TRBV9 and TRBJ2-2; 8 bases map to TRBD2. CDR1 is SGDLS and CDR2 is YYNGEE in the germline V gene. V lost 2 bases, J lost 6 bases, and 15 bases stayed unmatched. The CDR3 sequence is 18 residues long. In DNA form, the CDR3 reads TGTGCCAGCAGCGTTACCCCGGGGAGCGGGAGCGGGGCCGGGGAGCTGTTTTTT. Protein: CASSVTPGSGSGAGELFF.

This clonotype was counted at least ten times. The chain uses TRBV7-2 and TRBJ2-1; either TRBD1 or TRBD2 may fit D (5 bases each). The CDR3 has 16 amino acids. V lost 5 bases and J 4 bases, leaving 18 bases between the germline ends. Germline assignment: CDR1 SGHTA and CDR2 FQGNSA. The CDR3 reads CASSPGGGRSYNEQFF. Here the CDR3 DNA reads TGTGCCAGCAGCCCGGGTGGGGGACGGAGTTACAATGAGCAGTTCTTC.

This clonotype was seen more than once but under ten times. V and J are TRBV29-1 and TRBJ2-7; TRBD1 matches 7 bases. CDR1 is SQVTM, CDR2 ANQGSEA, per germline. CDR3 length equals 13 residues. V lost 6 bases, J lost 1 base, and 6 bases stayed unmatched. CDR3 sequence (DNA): TGCAGCGTCTTCGGGACAGTGTCCTACGAGCAGTACTTC. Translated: CSVFGTVSYEQYF.

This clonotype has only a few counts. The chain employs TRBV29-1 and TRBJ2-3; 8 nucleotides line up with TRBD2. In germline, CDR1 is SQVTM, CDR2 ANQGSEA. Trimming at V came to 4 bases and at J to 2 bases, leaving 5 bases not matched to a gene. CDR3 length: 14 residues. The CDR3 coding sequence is TGCAGCGTTGGCCGCGGGAGGAACACAGATACGCAGTATTTT. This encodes CSVGRGRNTDTQYF.

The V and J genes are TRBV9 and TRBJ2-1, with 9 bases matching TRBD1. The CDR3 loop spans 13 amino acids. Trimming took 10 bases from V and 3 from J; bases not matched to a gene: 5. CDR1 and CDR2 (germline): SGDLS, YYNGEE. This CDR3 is CASGTGYYNEQFF. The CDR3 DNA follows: TGTGCCTCCGGGACAGGGTACTACAATGAGCAGTTCTTC.

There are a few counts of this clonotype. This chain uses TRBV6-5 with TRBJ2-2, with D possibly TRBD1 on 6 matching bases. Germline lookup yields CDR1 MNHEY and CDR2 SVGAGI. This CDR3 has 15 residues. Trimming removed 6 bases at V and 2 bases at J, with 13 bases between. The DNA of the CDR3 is TGTGCCAGCAGCCCAGGGGTCAGCAACACCGGGGAGCTGTTTTTT. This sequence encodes CASSPGVSNTGELFF.

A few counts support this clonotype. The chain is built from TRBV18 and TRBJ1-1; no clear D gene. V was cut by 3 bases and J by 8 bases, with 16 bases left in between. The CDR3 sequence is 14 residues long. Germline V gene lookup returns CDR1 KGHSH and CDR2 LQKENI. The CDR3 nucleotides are TGTGCCAGCTCACCCCAGCTCGGGGATACGGAAGCTTTCTTT. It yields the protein CASSPQLGDTEAFF.

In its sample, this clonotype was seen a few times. For the CDR3, the DNA is TGCAGCGTTGTTCTAGCGGGAGATTTCATTCGTAATGAGCAGTTCTTC. Protein product: CSVVLAGDFIRNEQFF. The rearrangement joins TRBV29-1 to TRBJ2-1; TRBD2 aligns across 10 bases. Looked up from germline, CDR1 is SQVTM and CDR2 is ANQGSEA. Trimming removed 4 bases from V and 7 bases from J; junction bases left unmatched: 13. This CDR3 is 16 amino acids long.

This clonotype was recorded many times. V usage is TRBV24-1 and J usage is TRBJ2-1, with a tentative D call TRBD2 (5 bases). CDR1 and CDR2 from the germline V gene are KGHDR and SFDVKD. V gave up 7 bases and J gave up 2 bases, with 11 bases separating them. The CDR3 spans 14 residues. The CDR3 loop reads CATRAAPPYNEQFF. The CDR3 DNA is TGTGCCACCAGAGCGGCCCCCCCCTACAATGAGCAGTTCTTC.

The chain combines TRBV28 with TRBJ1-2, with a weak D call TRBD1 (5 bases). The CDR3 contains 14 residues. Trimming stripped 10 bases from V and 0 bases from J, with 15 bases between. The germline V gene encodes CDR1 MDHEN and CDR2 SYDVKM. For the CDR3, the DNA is TGTGCCATCCGAGGACACTTAGCTAACTATGGCTACACCTTC. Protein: CAIRGHLANYGYTF.

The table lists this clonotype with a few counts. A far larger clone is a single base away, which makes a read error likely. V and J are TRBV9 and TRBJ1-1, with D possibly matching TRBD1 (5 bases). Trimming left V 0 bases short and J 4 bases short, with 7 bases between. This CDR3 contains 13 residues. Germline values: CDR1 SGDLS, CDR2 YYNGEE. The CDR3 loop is CASSVGGSTEAFF. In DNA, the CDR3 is TGTGCCAGCAGCGTAGGGGGCAGCACTGAAGCTTTCTTT.

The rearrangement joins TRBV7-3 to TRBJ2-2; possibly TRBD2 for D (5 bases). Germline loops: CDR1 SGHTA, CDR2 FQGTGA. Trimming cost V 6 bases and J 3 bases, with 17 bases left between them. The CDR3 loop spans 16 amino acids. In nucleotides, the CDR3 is TGTGCCAGCAGGACCCCGTCTTTGCGGGACACCGGGGAGCTGTTTTTT. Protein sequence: CASRTPSLRDTGELFF.

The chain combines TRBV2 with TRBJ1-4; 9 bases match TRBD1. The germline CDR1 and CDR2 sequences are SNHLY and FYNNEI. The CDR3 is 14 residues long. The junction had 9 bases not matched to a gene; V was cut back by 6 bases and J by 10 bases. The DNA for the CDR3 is TGTGCCAGCAGGGAACAGGGGGCAGGTGGAAAACTGTTTTTT. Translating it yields CASREQGAGGKLFF.

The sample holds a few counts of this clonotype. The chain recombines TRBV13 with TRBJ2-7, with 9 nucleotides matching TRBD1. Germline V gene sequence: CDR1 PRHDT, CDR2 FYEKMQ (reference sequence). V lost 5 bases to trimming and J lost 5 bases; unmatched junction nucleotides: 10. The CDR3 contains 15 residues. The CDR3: CASSTGGQGHNEQYF. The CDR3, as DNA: TGTGCCAGCAGCACTGGGGGACAGGGTCACAACGAGCAGTACTTC.

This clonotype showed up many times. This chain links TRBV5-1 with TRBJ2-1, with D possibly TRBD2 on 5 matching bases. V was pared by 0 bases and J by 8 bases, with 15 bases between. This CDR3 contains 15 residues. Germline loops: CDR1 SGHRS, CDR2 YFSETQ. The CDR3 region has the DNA TGCGCCAGCAGCTTGGGCCTAGCAATCCTGGATGAGCAGTTCTTC. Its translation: CASSLGLAILDEQFF.

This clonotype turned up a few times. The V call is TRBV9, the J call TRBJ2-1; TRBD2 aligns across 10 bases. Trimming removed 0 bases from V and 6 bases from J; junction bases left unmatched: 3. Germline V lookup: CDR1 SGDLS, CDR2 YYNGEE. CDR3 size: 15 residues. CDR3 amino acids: CASSVASGSRNEQFF. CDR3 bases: TGTGCCAGCAGCGTAGCTAGCGGGAGTCGCAATGAGCAGTTCTTC.